A selection of T cell receptor beta chains follows, all from one sample in a study of T cell repertoires in cytomegalovirus infection. No antigens are known for them. Each CDR3 protein gets one entry after TCRdb re-called the reads with MiXCR. Among around 300,000 distinct CDR3 sequences listed, approximately 25% were seen once. Sequenced material: cultured PBMCs, taken from culture after CMV antigen stimulation. These TCRs come from a human donor in good health (CMV status not recorded). Some clones in this sample may be carry-over from other donors' samples. CDR3s include the opening cysteine and the closing phenylalanine or tryptophan. The order of the fields is J gene, clone size, D gene, V gene, CDR3 protein, CDR3 DNA. D genes are given only for firm matches. Only some rows state a clone size, as once, few, many or a class for expanded clones.

>TRBJ1-1|many|-|TRBV28
CASSRGDYMNTEAFF
TGTGCCAGCAGCAGGGGAGACTATATGAACACTGAAGCTTTCTTT
>TRBJ2-7|-|-|TRBV3-1
CARYHAQGIDEQYF
TGTGCCAGGTACCATGCTCAGGGAATAGACGAGCAGTACTTC
>TRBJ2-1|few|TRBD1|TRBV19
CASSVRTGGRRFF
TGTGCCAGTAGTGTCAGGACAGGGGGACGGAGGTTCTTC
>TRBJ1-2|-|TRBD1|TRBV29-1
CSVPNQDRANYGYTF
TGCAGCGTTCCCAACCAAGACAGGGCTAACTATGGCTACACCTTC
>TRBJ2-4|-|-|TRBV6-2/TRBV6-3
CASRESQNIQYF
TGTGCCAGCAGGGAGAGCCAAAACATTCAGTACTTC
>TRBJ2-3|many|-|TRBV5-1
CASSSQAADTDTQYF
TGCGCCAGCAGCAGTCAGGCTGCCGACACAGATACGCAGTATTTT
>TRBJ2-5|many|-|TRBV12-3/TRBV12-4
CASSLTDQETQYF
TGTGCCAGCAGTTTAACGGACCAAGAGACCCAGTACTTC
>TRBJ2-2|-|-|TRBV12-3/TRBV12-4
CASTRGSGYTGELFF
TGTGCCAGCACAAGGGGTAGCGGTTACACCGGGGAGCTGTTTTTT
>TRBJ2-5|-|-|TRBV7-9
CASRRGTGQETQYF
TGTGCCAGCAGGCGAGGCACAGGGCAAGAGACCCAGTACTTC
>TRBJ1-2|few|TRBD1|TRBV7-9
CASTGQGRYGYTF
TGTGCCAGCACCGGACAGGGAAGATATGGCTACACCTTC
>TRBJ2-3|few|-|TRBV7-8
CASSRARTDTQYF
TGTGCCAGCAGCCGGGCACGGACAGATACGCAGTATTTT
>TRBJ2-3|few|-|TRBV12-3/TRBV12-4
CASTSASGSTDTQYF
TGTGCCAGTACGAGTGCGAGCGGTTCCACAGATACGCAGTATTTT
>TRBJ1-3|many|-|TRBV7-2
CASSLAAGGNTIYF
TGTGCCAGCAGCTTAGCGGCGGGGGGAAACACCATATATTTT
>TRBJ2-4|few|TRBD1|TRBV7-2
CASSHIGQGNIQYF
TGTGCCAGCAGCCATATCGGACAGGGAAACATTCAGTACTTC
>TRBJ2-1|few|-|TRBV27
CASTYRDPGWHEQFF
TGTGCCAGCACCTACCGGGACCCGGGGTGGCATGAGCAGTTCTTC
>TRBJ2-5|few|-|TRBV10-1
CASSVSGRETQYF
TGCGCCAGCAGTGTATCCGGGAGAGAGACCCAGTACTTC
>TRBJ1-2|-|-|TRBV6-2/TRBV6-3
CASREGILGYTF
TGTGCCAGCAGAGAGGGGATCCTGGGCTACACCTTC
>TRBJ2-1|-|TRBD1|TRBV7-8
CASSFTGTGAYNEQFF
TGTGCCAGCAGCTTTACCGGGACAGGAGCCTACAATGAGCAGTTCTTC
>TRBJ2-3|few|-|TRBV19
CASSTFEAENTDTQYF
TGTGCCAGTAGTACGTTCGAAGCGGAGAACACAGATACGCAGTATTTT
>TRBJ1-2|-|-|TRBV12-3/TRBV12-4
CASRDSPYGYTF
TGTGCCAGCAGGGACAGCCCCTATGGCTACACCTTC
>TRBJ2-6|few|-|TRBV27
CASSLVRPGANVLTF
TGTGCCAGCAGTTTAGTACGTCCCGGGGCCAACGTCCTGACTTTC
>TRBJ1-1|-|-|TRBV20-1
CSAWGARQNTEAFF
TGCAGTGCTTGGGGGGCCAGGCAGAACACTGAAGCTTTCTTT
>TRBJ2-4|-|-|TRBV7-9
CASSLQGLVDIQYF
TGTGCCAGCAGCTTACAGGGTTTGGTGGACATTCAGTACTTC
>TRBJ1-4|-|-|TRBV20-1
CSAAGTDNEKLFF
TGCAGTGCCGCCGGGACGGATAATGAAAAACTGTTTTTT
>TRBJ1-5|many|-|TRBV7-8
CASSRNTDSNQPQHF
TGTGCCAGCAGCCGCAACACGGATAGCAATCAGCCCCAGCATTTT
>TRBJ2-5|many|-|TRBV5-6
CASSWQYQETQYF
TGTGCCAGCAGCTGGCAGTACCAAGAGACCCAGTACTTC
>TRBJ2-1|many|TRBD1|TRBV19
CASSIGTYRGDEQFF
TGTGCCAGTAGTATAGGGACGTACAGGGGGGATGAGCAGTTCTTC
>TRBJ2-5|-|TRBD2|TRBV7-6
CASSLVAGYQETQYF
TGTGCCAGCAGCTTAGTAGCGGGTTACCAAGAGACCCAGTACTTC
>TRBJ2-1|many|TRBD1|TRBV10-3
CAINSGTGDYNEQFF
TGTGCCATAAACTCCGGGACAGGGGACTACAATGAGCAGTTCTTC
>TRBJ2-5|-|TRBD2|TRBV12-3/TRBV12-4
CASTRTSPWETQYF
TGTGCCAGCACCCGGACTAGTCCCTGGGAGACCCAGTACTTC
>TRBJ1-2|many|-|TRBV7-2
CASSYPLGQINYGYTF
TGTGCCAGCAGCTACCCTCTCGGACAGATTAACTATGGCTACACCTTC
>TRBJ2-1|many|-|TRBV7-9
CASGTSLRDEQFF
TGTGCCAGCGGGACATCACTAAGGGATGAGCAGTTCTTC
>TRBJ1-1|many|TRBD1|TRBV7-9
CASSPAGQGISRTEAFF
TGTGCCAGCAGCCCTGCGGGACAGGGGATTTCAAGAACTGAAGCTTTCTTT
>TRBJ2-3|-|TRBD2|TRBV5-1
CASSLRGTTTRYTDTQYF
TGCGCCAGCAGCTTGAGAGGGACTACCACTCGATACACAGATACGCAGTATTTT
>TRBJ2-5|many|TRBD2|TRBV7-8
CASSKRSGRREETQYF
TGTGCCAGCAGCAAGAGGAGCGGGAGGAGGGAAGAGACCCAGTACTTC
>TRBJ1-2|few|-|TRBV30
CALTGRDYGYTF
TGTGCCTTGACCGGGAGAGACTATGGCTACACCTTC